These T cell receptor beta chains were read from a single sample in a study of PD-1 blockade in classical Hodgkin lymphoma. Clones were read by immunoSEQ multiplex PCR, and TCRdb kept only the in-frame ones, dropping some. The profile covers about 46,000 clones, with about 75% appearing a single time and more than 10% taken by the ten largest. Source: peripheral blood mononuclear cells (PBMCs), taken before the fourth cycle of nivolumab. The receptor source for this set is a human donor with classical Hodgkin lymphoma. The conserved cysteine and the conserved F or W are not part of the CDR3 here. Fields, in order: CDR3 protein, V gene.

cdr3_aa: AWSVDENYGYT; v_call: TRBV30
cdr3_aa: ASSLLGEQF; v_call: TRBV11-1
cdr3_aa: ASSYQGGTEAF; v_call: TRBV7-9
cdr3_aa: ASSLGPMLAKNIQY; v_call: TRBV7-9
cdr3_aa: ASSLAGTRPWGSNEQF; v_call: TRBV5-1
cdr3_aa: ASNPELAGVSEQY; v_call: TRBV7-2
cdr3_aa: ASRATRGAYGYT; v_call: TRBV9
cdr3_aa: ASTPRGGPKETQY; v_call: TRBV11-2
cdr3_aa: ASSQETGDNYGYT; v_call: TRBV4-1
cdr3_aa: ASSPPGRSPLH; v_call: TRBV28
cdr3_aa: ASSADRVSNTEAF; v_call: TRBV6-1
cdr3_aa: ASSGPGQGSNGYT; v_call: TRBV6-1
cdr3_aa: ASSPSSTGETQY; v_call: TRBV18
cdr3_aa: SVESGANVLT; v_call: TRBV29-1
cdr3_aa: ASRLINNEQF; v_call: TRBV5-1
cdr3_aa: ASSLSGRGTDTQY; v_call: TRBV5-4
cdr3_aa: ASSLYFGEGGGYT; v_call: TRBV7-2
cdr3_aa: ASPRGASGSKGDEQF; v_call: TRBV2
cdr3_aa: ASSPSPSYNEQF; v_call: TRBV7-9
cdr3_aa: ASSSGTLVF; v_call: TRBV19
cdr3_aa: ASSLAGGVVGQY; v_call: TRBV7-2
cdr3_aa: AFDREETQY; v_call: TRBV6-7
cdr3_aa: SVVLAEASYNEQF; v_call: TRBV29-1
cdr3_aa: ASSDRAYGYT; v_call: TRBV6-1
cdr3_aa: ASSLNLGQGADYGYT; v_call: TRBV28
cdr3_aa: ASSLRQGAET; v_call: TRBV28
cdr3_aa: ASSFGPGLAGYEQY; v_call: TRBV7-2
cdr3_aa: ASSSSTPPRDSKQF; v_call: TRBV28
cdr3_aa: ASSTTMSSYEQY; v_call: TRBV6-5